This TCR beta chain was found in a study of T cell responses to AZD1222 COVID-19 vaccine. This table comes from immunoSEQ multiplex PCR, and its TCRdb copy is limited to in-frame clones, with some not included. In the table there are some 150,000 clones, about 93% of which are singletons. V was shortened by 7 bases and J by 8 bases, with 21 bases between the two germline ends. CDR3 length: 14 amino acids. The V gene's germline CDR1 is LGHNT and CDR2 FRNRAP. V and J are TRBV12-5 and TRBJ2-7; possibly TRBD1 or TRBD2 for D (5 bases each). The receptor was derived from an adult in good health. The sample was peripheral blood, taken on day 0 of AZD1222 vaccination. As DNA, the CDR3 is TGTGCTAGTGCCTTGGGGGACGCTACCCCGAAGCAGTACTTC. Its protein product is CASALGDATPKQYF. Supplemented by reference TRBV12-5 and TRBJ2-7, the full variable domain reads DARVTQTPRHKVTEMGQEVTMRCQPILGHNTVFWYRQTMMQGLELLAYFRNRAPLDDSGMPKDRFSAEMPDATLATLKIQPSEPRDSAVYFCASALGDATPKQYFGPGTRLTVT.